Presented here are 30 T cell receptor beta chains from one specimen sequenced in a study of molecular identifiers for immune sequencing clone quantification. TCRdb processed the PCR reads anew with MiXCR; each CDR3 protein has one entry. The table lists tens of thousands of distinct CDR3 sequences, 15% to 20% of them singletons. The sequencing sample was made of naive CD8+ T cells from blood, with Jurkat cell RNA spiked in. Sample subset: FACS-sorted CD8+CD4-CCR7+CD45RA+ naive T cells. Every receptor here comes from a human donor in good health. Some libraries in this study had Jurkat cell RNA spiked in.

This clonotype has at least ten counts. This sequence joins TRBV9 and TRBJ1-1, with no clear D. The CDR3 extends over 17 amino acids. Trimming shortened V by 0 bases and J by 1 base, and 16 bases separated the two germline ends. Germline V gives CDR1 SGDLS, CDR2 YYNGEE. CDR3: CASSVVLWAGSNTEAFF. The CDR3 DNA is TGTGCCAGCAGCGTAGTATTATGGGCAGGATCGAACACTGAAGCTTTCTTT.

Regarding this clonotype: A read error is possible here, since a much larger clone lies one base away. The CDR3 DNA is TGTGCCAGCAGCCCTGACAGGGAGGAGCTGTTTTTT. Amino acid sequence: CASSPDREELFF. This chain connects TRBV12-3 or TRBV12-4 to TRBJ2-2; TRBD1 aligns across 7 bases. The CDR3 covers 12 residues. The trim removed 6 bases at V and 10 bases at J, leaving 5 bases unmatched.

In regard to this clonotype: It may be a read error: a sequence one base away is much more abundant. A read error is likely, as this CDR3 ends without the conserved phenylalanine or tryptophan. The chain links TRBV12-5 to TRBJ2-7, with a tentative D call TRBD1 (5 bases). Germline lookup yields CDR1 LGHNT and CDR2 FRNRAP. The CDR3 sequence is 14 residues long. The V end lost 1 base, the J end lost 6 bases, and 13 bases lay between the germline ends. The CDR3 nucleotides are TGTGCTAGTGGTTTGGAGGGGTCTGGTGCCGAGCAGTACTCC. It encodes CASGLEGSGAEQYS.

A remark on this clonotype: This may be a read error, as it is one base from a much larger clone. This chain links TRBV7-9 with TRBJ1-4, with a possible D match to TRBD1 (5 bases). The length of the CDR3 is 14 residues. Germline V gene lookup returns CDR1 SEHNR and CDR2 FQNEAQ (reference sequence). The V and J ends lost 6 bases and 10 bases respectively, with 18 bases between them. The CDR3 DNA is TGTGCCAGCAGTTCTCGTGAGGGGAGTGGAAAACTGTTTTTT. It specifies CASSSREGSGKLFF.

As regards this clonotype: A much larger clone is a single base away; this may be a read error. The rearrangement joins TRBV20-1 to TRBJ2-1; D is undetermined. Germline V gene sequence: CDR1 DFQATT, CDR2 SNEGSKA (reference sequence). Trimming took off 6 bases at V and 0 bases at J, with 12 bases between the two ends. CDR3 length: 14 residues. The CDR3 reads CSATDGSSYNEQFF. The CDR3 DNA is TGCAGTGCCACGGACGGCAGCTCCTACAATGAGCAGTTCTTC.

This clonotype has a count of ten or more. CDR3 nucleotides: TGTGCCAGCAGCCAAGATGAGCCTAGACCCAATGAGCAGTTCTTC. It translates to CASSQDEPRPNEQFF. The chain carries TRBV3-1 and TRBJ2-1; no clear D. This CDR3 spans 15 amino acids. Trimming left V 0 bases short and J 6 bases short, with 12 bases between. The germline V gene has CDR1 LGHDT and CDR2 YNNKEL (reference sequence).

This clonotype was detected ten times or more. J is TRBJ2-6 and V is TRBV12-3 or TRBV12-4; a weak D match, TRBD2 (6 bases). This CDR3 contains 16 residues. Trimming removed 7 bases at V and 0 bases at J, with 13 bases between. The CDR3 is CASTLMGLSGANVLTF. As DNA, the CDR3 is TGTGCCAGCACCCTAATGGGACTCTCTGGGGCCAACGTCCTGACTTTC.

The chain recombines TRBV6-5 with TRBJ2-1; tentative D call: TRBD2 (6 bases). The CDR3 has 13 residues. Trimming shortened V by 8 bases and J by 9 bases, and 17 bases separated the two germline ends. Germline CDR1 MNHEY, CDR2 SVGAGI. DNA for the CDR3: TGTGCCAGCCGACTAGTGGTCAACAGTGAGCAGTTCTTC. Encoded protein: CASRLVVNSEQFF.

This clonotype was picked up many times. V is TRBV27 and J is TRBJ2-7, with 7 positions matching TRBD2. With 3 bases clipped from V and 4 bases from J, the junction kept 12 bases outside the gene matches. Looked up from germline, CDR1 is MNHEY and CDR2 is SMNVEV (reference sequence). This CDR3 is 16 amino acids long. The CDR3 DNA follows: TGTGCCAGCAGTTTGGCTCCTTGGGGGAGGGGTTACGAGCAGTACTTC. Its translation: CASSLAPWGRGYEQYF.

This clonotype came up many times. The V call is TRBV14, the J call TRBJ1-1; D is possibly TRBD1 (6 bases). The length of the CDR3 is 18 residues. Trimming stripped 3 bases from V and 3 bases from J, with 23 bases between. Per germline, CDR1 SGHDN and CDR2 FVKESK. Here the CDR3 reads CASSHRLGTGSLDTEAFF. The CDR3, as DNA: TGTGCCAGCAGCCATCGACTTGGAACAGGGTCGTTGGACACTGAAGCTTTCTTT.

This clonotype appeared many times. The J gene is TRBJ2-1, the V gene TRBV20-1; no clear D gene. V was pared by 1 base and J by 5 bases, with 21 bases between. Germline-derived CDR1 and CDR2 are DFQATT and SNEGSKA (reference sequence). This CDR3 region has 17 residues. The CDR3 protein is CSARVLRSAVLNNEQFF. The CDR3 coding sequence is TGCAGTGCTAGAGTCCTCAGGTCGGCTGTACTAAACAATGAGCAGTTCTTC.

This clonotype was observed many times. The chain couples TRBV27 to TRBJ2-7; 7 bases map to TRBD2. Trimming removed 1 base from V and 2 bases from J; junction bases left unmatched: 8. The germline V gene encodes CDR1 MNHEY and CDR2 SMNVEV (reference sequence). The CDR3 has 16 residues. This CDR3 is CASSLLVSSGAYEQYF. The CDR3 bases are TGTGCCAGCAGTTTATTGGTTTCTAGCGGAGCCTACGAGCAGTACTTC.

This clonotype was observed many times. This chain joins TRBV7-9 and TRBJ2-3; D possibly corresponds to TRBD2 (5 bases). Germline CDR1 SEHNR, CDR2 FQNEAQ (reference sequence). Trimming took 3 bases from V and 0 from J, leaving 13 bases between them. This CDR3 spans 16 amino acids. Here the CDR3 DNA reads TGTGCCAGCAGCTTTCTGTCTGGCGGGAGCACAGATACGCAGTATTTT. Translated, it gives CASSFLSGGSTDTQYF.

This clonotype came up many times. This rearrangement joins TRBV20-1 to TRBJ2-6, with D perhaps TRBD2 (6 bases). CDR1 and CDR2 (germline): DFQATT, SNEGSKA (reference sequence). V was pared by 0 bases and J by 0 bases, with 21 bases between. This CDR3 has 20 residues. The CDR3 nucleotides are TGCAGTGCTAGAGATATTTCGGCGGGGTGGGGAAGCTCTGGGGCCAACGTCCTGACTTTC. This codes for CSARDISAGWGSSGANVLTF.

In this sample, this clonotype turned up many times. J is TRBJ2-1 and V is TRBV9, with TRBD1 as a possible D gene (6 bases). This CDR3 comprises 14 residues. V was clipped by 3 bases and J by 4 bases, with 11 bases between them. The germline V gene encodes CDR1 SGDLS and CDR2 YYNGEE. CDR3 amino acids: CASSAGTLYNEQFF. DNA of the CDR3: TGTGCCAGCAGCGCCGGGACACTTTACAATGAGCAGTTCTTC.

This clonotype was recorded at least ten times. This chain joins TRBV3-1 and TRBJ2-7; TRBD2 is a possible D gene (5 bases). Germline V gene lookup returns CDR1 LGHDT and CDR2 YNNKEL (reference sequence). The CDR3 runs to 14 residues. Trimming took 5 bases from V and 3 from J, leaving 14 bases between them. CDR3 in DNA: TGTGCCAGCAGCGGGAGTAGTGGCGGCTACGAGCAGTACTTC. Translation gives CASSGSSGGYEQYF.

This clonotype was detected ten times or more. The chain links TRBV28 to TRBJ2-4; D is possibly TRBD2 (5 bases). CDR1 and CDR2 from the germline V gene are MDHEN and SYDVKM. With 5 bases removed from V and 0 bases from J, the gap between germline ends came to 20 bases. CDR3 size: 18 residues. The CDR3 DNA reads TGTGCCAGCAGTGCCTTACCGGGGTCGAGGGTAGCCAAAAACATTCAGTACTTC. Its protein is CASSALPGSRVAKNIQYF.

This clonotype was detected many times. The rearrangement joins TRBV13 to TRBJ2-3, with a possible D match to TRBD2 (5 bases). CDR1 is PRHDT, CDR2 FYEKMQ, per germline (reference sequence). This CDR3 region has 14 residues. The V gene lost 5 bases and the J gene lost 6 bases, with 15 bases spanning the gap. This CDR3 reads CASSIVGRLDTQYF. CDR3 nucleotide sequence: TGTGCCAGCAGCATAGTTGGGAGATTGGATACGCAGTATTTT. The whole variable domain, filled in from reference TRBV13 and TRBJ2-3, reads AAGVIQSPRHLIKEKRETATLKCYPIPRHDTVYWYQQGPGQDPQFLISFYEKMQSDKGSIPDRFSAQQFSDYHSELNMSSLELGDSALYFCASSIVGRLDTQYFGPGTRLTVL.

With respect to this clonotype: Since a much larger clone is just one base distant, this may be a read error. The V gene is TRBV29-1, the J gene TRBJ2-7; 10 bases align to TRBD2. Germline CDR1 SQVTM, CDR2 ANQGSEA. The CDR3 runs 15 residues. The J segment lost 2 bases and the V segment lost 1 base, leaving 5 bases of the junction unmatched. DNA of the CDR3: TGCAGCGTTGAAGGGACTAGCGGTAACCCCTACGAGCAGTACTTC. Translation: CSVEGTSGNPYEQYF.

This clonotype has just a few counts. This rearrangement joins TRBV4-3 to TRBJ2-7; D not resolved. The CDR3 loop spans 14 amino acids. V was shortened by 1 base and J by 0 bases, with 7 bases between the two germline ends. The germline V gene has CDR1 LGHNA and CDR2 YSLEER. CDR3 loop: CASSQGYSSYEQYF. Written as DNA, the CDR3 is TGCGCCAGCAGCCAAGGATACAGCTCCTACGAGCAGTACTTC.

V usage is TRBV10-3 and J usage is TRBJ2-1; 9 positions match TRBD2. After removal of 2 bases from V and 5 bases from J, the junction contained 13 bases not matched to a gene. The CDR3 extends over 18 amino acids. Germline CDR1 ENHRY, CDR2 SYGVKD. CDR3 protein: CAISEQGPSKREDNEQFF. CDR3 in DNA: TGTGCCATCAGTGAGCAGGGCCCATCGAAGCGGGAGGACAATGAGCAGTTCTTC.

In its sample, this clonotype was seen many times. CDR3 amino acids: CASREGQGLQPQHF. The CDR3, as DNA: TGTGCCAGCAGAGAGGGACAGGGGCTTCAGCCCCAGCATTTT. The V and J genes are TRBV12-3 or TRBV12-4 and TRBJ1-5; TRBD1 agrees at 10 bases. The CDR3 spans 14 residues. J gave up 6 bases and V 6 bases, and 5 bases lay outside the gene matches.

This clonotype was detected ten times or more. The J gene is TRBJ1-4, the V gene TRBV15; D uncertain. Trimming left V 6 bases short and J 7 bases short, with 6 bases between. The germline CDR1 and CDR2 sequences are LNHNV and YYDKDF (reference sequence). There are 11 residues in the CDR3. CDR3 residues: CATRAPEKLFF. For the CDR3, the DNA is TGTGCCACCAGGGCTCCTGAAAAACTGTTTTTT.

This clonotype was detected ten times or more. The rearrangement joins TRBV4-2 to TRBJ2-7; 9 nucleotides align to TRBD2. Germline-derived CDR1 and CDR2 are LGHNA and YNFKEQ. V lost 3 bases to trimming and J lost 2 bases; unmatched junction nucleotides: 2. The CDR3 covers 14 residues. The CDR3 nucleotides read TGTGCCAGCAGCCAGACTAGCGGTACCTACGAGCAGTACTTC. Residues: CASSQTSGTYEQYF.

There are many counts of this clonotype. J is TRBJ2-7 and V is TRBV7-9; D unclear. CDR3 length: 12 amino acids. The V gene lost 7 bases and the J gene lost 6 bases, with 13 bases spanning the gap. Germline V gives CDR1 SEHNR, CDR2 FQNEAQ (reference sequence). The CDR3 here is CASTIGLGEQYF. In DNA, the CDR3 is TGTGCCAGCACTATCGGGCTGGGCGAGCAGTACTTC.

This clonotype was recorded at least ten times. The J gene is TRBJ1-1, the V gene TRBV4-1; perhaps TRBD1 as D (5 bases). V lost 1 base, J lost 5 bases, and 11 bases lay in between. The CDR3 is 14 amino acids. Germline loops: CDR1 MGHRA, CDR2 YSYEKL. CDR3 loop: CASSQVQVWTEAFF. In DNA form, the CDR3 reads TGCGCCAGCAGCCAAGTACAGGTTTGGACTGAAGCTTTCTTT.

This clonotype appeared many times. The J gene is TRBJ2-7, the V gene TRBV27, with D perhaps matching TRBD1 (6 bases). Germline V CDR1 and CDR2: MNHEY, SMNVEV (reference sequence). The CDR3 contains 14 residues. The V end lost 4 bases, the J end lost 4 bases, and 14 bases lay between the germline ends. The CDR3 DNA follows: TGTGCCAGCAGTTACCGGGGACACTCTTACGAGCAGTACTTC. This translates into CASSYRGHSYEQYF.

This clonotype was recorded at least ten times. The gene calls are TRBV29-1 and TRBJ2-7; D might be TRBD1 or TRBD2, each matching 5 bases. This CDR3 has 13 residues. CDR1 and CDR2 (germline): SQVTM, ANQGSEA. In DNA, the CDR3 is TGCTCCGCCAGGGAGCAGCCTACCTCCGAGCAGTACTTC. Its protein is CSAREQPTSEQYF.

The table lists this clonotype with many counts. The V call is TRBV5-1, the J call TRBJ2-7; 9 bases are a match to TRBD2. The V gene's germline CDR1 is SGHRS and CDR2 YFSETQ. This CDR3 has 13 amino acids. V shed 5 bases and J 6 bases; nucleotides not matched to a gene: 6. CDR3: CASRYSGSPEQYF. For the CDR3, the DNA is TGCGCCAGCAGATATAGCGGGAGTCCCGAGCAGTACTTC.

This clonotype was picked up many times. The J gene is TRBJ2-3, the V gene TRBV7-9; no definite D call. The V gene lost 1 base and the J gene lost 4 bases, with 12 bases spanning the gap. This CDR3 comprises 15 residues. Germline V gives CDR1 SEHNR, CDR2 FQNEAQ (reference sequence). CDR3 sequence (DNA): TGTGCCAGCAGCTTAGGGACGGGCTGGGCAGATACGCAGTATTTT. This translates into CASSLGTGWADTQYF.